The rows below give T cell receptor beta chains drawn from one sample of a study of T cells after yellow fever vaccination. From the 5' RACE reads, TCRdb called clonotypes with MiXCR, one entry per CDR3 protein. Of under 150,000 distinct CDR3 sequences listed, roughly 8% are singletons. The source material was CD4+ T cells sorted from PBMCs, sampled 5 days after the yellow fever booster vaccination. Source of these receptors: a man in his thirties or forties who received the YFV17D yellow fever vaccine. The CDR3 runs from the conserved cysteine through the conserved F or W. Each record gives: D gene, V gene, clone size, J gene, CDR3 protein, CDR3 DNA. D genes are given only for firm matches. The size entry is marked missing in some rows and otherwise reads once, few, many or a size class.

D gene: TRBD2; V gene: TRBV2; clone size: many; J gene: TRBJ2-7; CDR3 protein: CASVPSGIEGEQYF; CDR3 DNA: TGTGCCAGCGTCCCTAGCGGGATTGAGGGCGAGCAGTACTTC
D gene: TRBD1; V gene: TRBV15; clone size: many; J gene: TRBJ2-3; CDR3 protein: CATRLGTGGTDTQYF; CDR3 DNA: TGTGCCACCAGGTTAGGGACAGGGGGCACAGATACGCAGTATTTT
D gene: .; V gene: TRBV20-1; clone size: many; J gene: TRBJ2-1; CDR3 protein: CSAPKGGSNEQFF; CDR3 DNA: TGCAGTGCTCCAAAGGGCGGAAGCAATGAGCAGTTCTTC
D gene: TRBD2; V gene: TRBV20-1; clone size: many; J gene: TRBJ2-7; CDR3 protein: CSARAGLAGYEQYF; CDR3 DNA: TGCAGTGCTAGGGCGGGACTAGCGGGATACGAGCAGTACTTC
D gene: TRBD1; V gene: TRBV7-2; clone size: few; J gene: TRBJ2-7; CDR3 protein: CASSSQGAEQYF; CDR3 DNA: TGTGCCAGCAGCTCTCAGGGGGCCGAGCAGTACTTC
D gene: .; V gene: TRBV27; clone size: many; J gene: TRBJ2-7; CDR3 protein: CATGVGYEQYF; CDR3 DNA: TGTGCCACCGGGGTGGGCTACGAGCAGTACTTC
D gene: TRBD1; V gene: TRBV15; clone size: many; J gene: TRBJ1-4; CDR3 protein: CATSRGGTAMATNEKLFF; CDR3 DNA: TGTGCCACCAGCAGGGGTGGGACAGCGATGGCAACTAATGAAAAACTGTTTTTT
D gene: .; V gene: TRBV4-3; clone size: many; J gene: TRBJ1-2; CDR3 protein: CASSQDFGSGYGYTF; CDR3 DNA: TGCGCCAGCAGCCAAGATTTCGGCAGCGGATATGGCTACACCTTC
D gene: .; V gene: TRBV12-3/TRBV12-4; clone size: many; J gene: TRBJ2-1; CDR3 protein: CASRALTGEQFF; CDR3 DNA: TGTGCCAGCAGGGCCTTGACCGGGGAGCAGTTCTTC
D gene: .; V gene: TRBV18; clone size: many; J gene: TRBJ1-1; CDR3 protein: CASSPPDYGDGAFF; CDR3 DNA: TGTGCCAGCTCACCACCGGATTACGGGGACGGTGCTTTCTTT
D gene: .; V gene: TRBV28; clone size: few; J gene: TRBJ2-7; CDR3 protein: CASSIGQYEQYF; CDR3 DNA: TGTGCCAGCAGTATCGGACAGTACGAGCAGTACTTC
D gene: TRBD2; V gene: TRBV7-7; clone size: many; J gene: TRBJ2-2; CDR3 protein: CASSFGGSGAGELFF; CDR3 DNA: TGTGCCAGCAGCTTTGGCGGGAGTGGCGCCGGGGAGCTGTTTTTT
D gene: TRBD2; V gene: TRBV29-1; clone size: many; J gene: TRBJ2-3; CDR3 protein: CSVGTSGTSSTDTQYF; CDR3 DNA: TGCAGCGTTGGGACTAGCGGAACCTCTTCCACAGATACGCAGTATTTT
D gene: .; V gene: TRBV20-1; clone size: many; J gene: TRBJ1-1; CDR3 protein: CSASVPGTEAFF; CDR3 DNA: TGCAGTGCTAGCGTCCCGGGCACTGAAGCTTTCTTT
D gene: TRBD2; V gene: TRBV6-2/TRBV6-3; clone size: many; J gene: TRBJ2-2; CDR3 protein: CASSYPTGGPTGELFF; CDR3 DNA: TGTGCCAGCAGTTACCCGACGGGAGGGCCGACCGGGGAGCTGTTTTTT
D gene: TRBD1; V gene: TRBV7-2; clone size: many; J gene: TRBJ1-5; CDR3 protein: CASSPGTAHNQPQHF; CDR3 DNA: TGTGCCAGCAGCCCAGGGACAGCCCACAATCAGCCCCAGCATTTT
D gene: .; V gene: TRBV7-2; clone size: many; J gene: TRBJ2-5; CDR3 protein: CASSFQETQYF; CDR3 DNA: TGTGCCAGCAGCTTCCAAGAGACCCAGTACTTC
D gene: .; V gene: TRBV29-1; clone size: many; J gene: TRBJ2-1; CDR3 protein: CSVRITYNEQFF; CDR3 DNA: TGCAGCGTTAGGATTACGTACAATGAGCAGTTCTTC
D gene: .; V gene: TRBV12-3/TRBV12-4; clone size: .; J gene: TRBJ1-4; CDR3 protein: CASSLAEAQAGKLFF; CDR3 DNA: TGTGCCAGCAGTTTAGCCGAGGCCCAGGCGGGAAAACTGTTTTTT
D gene: TRBD2; V gene: TRBV11-2; clone size: many; J gene: TRBJ2-1; CDR3 protein: CASSLDKGLPRQEQFF; CDR3 DNA: TGTGCCAGCAGCTTAGATAAGGGACTACCCCGTCAGGAGCAGTTCTTC
D gene: .; V gene: TRBV12-3/TRBV12-4; clone size: .; J gene: TRBJ2-7; CDR3 protein: CASCLYRFSTSDKNYEQYF; CDR3 DNA: TGTGCCAGCTGTTTATATCGGTTTAGTACCTCGGACAAGAACTACGAGCAGTACTTC
D gene: .; V gene: TRBV7-3; clone size: many; J gene: TRBJ2-7; CDR3 protein: CASSLGQPYEQYF; CDR3 DNA: TGTGCCAGCAGCTTAGGACAGCCCTACGAGCAGTACTTC
D gene: TRBD1; V gene: TRBV27; clone size: many; J gene: TRBJ1-6; CDR3 protein: CASSPRTGSYNSPLHF; CDR3 DNA: TGTGCCAGCAGTCCCCGGACAGGATCCTATAATTCACCCCTCCACTTT
D gene: TRBD2; V gene: TRBV7-2; clone size: many; J gene: TRBJ2-7; CDR3 protein: CASSFGGLTYEQYF; CDR3 DNA: TGTGCCAGCAGCTTTGGGGGACTAACCTACGAGCAGTACTTC
D gene: .; V gene: TRBV11-2; clone size: many; J gene: TRBJ2-5; CDR3 protein: CASSYFRGGETQYF; CDR3 DNA: TGTGCCAGCAGCTATTTCAGGGGAGGAGAGACCCAGTACTTC
D gene: TRBD2; V gene: TRBV7-2; clone size: many; J gene: TRBJ2-1; CDR3 protein: CASSYRLAGPQDEQFF; CDR3 DNA: TGTGCCAGCAGCTACAGACTAGCGGGGCCCCAGGATGAGCAGTTCTTC
D gene: .; V gene: TRBV30; clone size: many; J gene: TRBJ1-1; CDR3 protein: CAWARGGDTEAFF; CDR3 DNA: TGTGCCTGGGCGAGGGGAGGTGACACTGAAGCTTTCTTT
D gene: TRBD2; V gene: TRBV6-2/TRBV6-3; clone size: many; J gene: TRBJ2-1; CDR3 protein: CASGLAGYNEQFF; CDR3 DNA: TGTGCCAGTGGACTAGCGGGCTACAATGAGCAGTTCTTC
D gene: .; V gene: TRBV5-1; clone size: many; J gene: TRBJ1-1; CDR3 protein: CASSLEATEAFF; CDR3 DNA: TGCGCCAGCAGCTTGGAGGCCACTGAAGCTTTCTTT
D gene: TRBD1; V gene: TRBV7-9; clone size: many; J gene: TRBJ2-7; CDR3 protein: CASSSGTGDYEQYF; CDR3 DNA: TGTGCCAGCAGCTCAGGGACAGGGGACTACGAGCAGTACTTC
D gene: .; V gene: TRBV28; clone size: many; J gene: TRBJ1-1; CDR3 protein: CASSLSIRVNTEAFF; CDR3 DNA: TGTGCCAGCAGTTTAAGTATCAGGGTGAACACTGAAGCTTTCTTT
D gene: .; V gene: TRBV6-5; clone size: many; J gene: TRBJ2-2; CDR3 protein: CASSYQRRNTGELFF; CDR3 DNA: TGTGCCAGCAGTTATCAGCGACGGAACACCGGGGAGCTGTTTTTT
D gene: .; V gene: TRBV5-8; clone size: few; J gene: TRBJ1-2; CDR3 protein: CASSFGLLAYGYTF; CDR3 DNA: TGTGCCAGCAGCTTCGGGCTTTTGGCCTATGGCTACACCTTC
D gene: TRBD2; V gene: TRBV7-8; clone size: many; J gene: TRBJ2-3; CDR3 protein: CASSPSGGPPVDTQYF; CDR3 DNA: TGTGCCAGCAGCCCATCGGGGGGTCCTCCGGTAGATACGCAGTATTTT
D gene: .; V gene: TRBV12-3/TRBV12-4; clone size: many; J gene: TRBJ2-3; CDR3 protein: CASSRDTITDTQYF; CDR3 DNA: TGTGCCAGCAGCCGGGACACGATCACAGATACGCAGTATTTT
D gene: .; V gene: TRBV12-3/TRBV12-4; clone size: many; J gene: TRBJ2-7; CDR3 protein: CASSSDYYEQYF; CDR3 DNA: TGTGCCAGCAGTTCGGACTATTACGAGCAGTACTTC
D gene: .; V gene: TRBV12-3/TRBV12-4; clone size: .; J gene: TRBJ2-2; CDR3 protein: CASSVQANTVELFF; CDR3 DNA: TGTGCCAGCAGTGTCCAGGCCAACACCGTGGAGCTGTTTTTT
D gene: .; V gene: TRBV20-1; clone size: many; J gene: TRBJ2-1; CDR3 protein: CSARPLGDEQFF; CDR3 DNA: TGCAGTGCTAGACCATTGGGGGATGAGCAGTTCTTC
D gene: .; V gene: TRBV25-1; clone size: many; J gene: TRBJ2-2; CDR3 protein: CASSMGGDTGELFF; CDR3 DNA: TGTGCCAGCAGTATGGGGGGTGACACCGGGGAGCTGTTTTTT
D gene: TRBD2; V gene: TRBV20-1; clone size: .; J gene: TRBJ2-3; CDR3 protein: CSARDSKGRLAGTDTQYF; CDR3 DNA: TGCAGTGCTAGAGATAGTAAAGGGAGACTAGCCGGCACAGATACGCAGTATTTT
D gene: .; V gene: TRBV5-1; clone size: many; J gene: TRBJ2-1; CDR3 protein: CASSLGGGDEQFF; CDR3 DNA: TGCGCCAGCAGCTTGGGGGGGGGCGATGAGCAGTTCTTC
D gene: TRBD2; V gene: TRBV7-2; clone size: many; J gene: TRBJ2-7; CDR3 protein: CASSSGLAGGSYF; CDR3 DNA: TGTGCCAGCAGCTCCGGACTAGCGGGAGGCTCGTACTTC
D gene: .; V gene: TRBV7-9; clone size: .; J gene: TRBJ2-1; CDR3 protein: CSSSLDQGTHNEQFF; CDR3 DNA: TGTTCCAGCAGCTTAGACCAGGGGACACACAATGAGCAGTTCTTC
D gene: .; V gene: TRBV18; clone size: many; J gene: TRBJ1-5; CDR3 protein: CASSSAYNQPQHF; CDR3 DNA: TGTGCCAGCTCGTCTGCGTACAATCAGCCCCAGCATTTT
D gene: .; V gene: TRBV7-8; clone size: few; J gene: TRBJ2-5; CDR3 protein: CASTRGYQETQYF; CDR3 DNA: TGTGCCAGCACTCGGGGGTACCAAGAGACCCAGTACTTC
D gene: TRBD2; V gene: TRBV20-1; clone size: many; J gene: TRBJ2-3; CDR3 protein: CSAPPARGRTDTQYF; CDR3 DNA: TGCAGTGCCCCTCCCGCCCGCGGGAGGACAGATACGCAGTATTTT
D gene: .; V gene: TRBV21-1; clone size: many; J gene: TRBJ2-1; CDR3 protein: CASSGVIAGGTYNEQFF; CDR3 DNA: TGTGCCAGCAGCGGGGTGATAGCGGGAGGAACCTACAATGAGCAGTTCTTC
D gene: .; V gene: TRBV5-4; clone size: .; J gene: TRBJ2-1; CDR3 protein: CASSLVWERGEQFF; CDR3 DNA: TGTGCCAGCAGCTTGGTGTGGGAGAGAGGTGAGCAGTTCTTC
D gene: .; V gene: TRBV20-1; clone size: many; J gene: TRBJ2-3; CDR3 protein: CSARWIQYTQYF; CDR3 DNA: TGCAGTGCTAGATGGATACAGTATACGCAGTATTTT
D gene: TRBD1; V gene: TRBV6-5; clone size: many; J gene: TRBJ2-1; CDR3 protein: CASRNPQGASYNEQFF; CDR3 DNA: TGTGCCAGCAGAAACCCGCAGGGGGCGTCATACAATGAGCAGTTCTTC
D gene: TRBD1; V gene: TRBV20-1; clone size: .; J gene: TRBJ2-1; CDR3 protein: CSALDRDQLSYNEQFF; CDR3 DNA: TGCAGTGCTCTAGACAGGGACCAGCTCTCCTACAATGAGCAGTTCTTC
D gene: .; V gene: TRBV5-1; clone size: many; J gene: TRBJ2-2; CDR3 protein: CASSLAHRVNTGELFF; CDR3 DNA: TGCGCCAGCAGCTTGGCTCACAGGGTGAACACCGGGGAGCTGTTTTTT
D gene: TRBD1; V gene: TRBV7-2; clone size: many; J gene: TRBJ2-3; CDR3 protein: CASSSRQGADTQYF; CDR3 DNA: TGTGCCAGCAGCTCACGACAGGGGGCGGATACGCAGTATTTT